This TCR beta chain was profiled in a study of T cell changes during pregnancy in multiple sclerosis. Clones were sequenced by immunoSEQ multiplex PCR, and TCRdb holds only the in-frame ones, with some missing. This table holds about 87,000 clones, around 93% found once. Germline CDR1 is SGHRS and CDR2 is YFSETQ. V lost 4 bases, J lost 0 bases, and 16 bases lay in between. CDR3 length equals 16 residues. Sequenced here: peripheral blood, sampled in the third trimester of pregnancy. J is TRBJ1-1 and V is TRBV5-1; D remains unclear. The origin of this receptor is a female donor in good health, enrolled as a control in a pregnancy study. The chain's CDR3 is CASSRRDPGMNTEAFF. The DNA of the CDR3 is TGCGCCAGCAGCCGTCGGGATCCGGGGATGAACACTGAAGCTTTCTTT.